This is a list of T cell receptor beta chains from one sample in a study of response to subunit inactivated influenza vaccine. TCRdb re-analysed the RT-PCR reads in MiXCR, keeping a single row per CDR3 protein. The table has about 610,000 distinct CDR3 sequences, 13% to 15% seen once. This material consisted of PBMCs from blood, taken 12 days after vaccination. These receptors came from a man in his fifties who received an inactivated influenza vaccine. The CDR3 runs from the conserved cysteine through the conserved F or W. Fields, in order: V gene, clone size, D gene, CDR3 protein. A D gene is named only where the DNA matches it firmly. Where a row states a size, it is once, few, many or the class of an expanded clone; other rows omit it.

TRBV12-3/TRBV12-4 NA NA CASRGARVWHF
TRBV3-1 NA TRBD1 CASSYKLGQENTGELFF
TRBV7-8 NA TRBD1 CASSLPGQGIFTEAFF
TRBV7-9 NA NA CATLTENIDNEQFF
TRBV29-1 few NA CSVAGTVKETQYF
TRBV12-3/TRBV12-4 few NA CASSKGLLDTQYF
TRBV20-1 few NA CSASTGWTYEQYF
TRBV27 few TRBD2 CASGSDGGRELFF
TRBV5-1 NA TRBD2 CASSLGASGGADSYNEQFF
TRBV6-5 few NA CASSYVSGTDTQYF
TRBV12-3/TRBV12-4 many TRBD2 CASSTTAGAKNIQYF
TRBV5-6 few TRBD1 CASSPGQSIVRGGEQYF
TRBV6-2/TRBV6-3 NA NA CASREAASYEQFF
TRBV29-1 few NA CSVNTGSSGANVLTF
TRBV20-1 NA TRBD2 CSAQRDYNEQFF
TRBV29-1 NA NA CSVEWGDQTDTQYF
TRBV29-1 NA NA CSADGGLSTDTQYF
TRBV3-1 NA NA CASSQTWRTDTQYF
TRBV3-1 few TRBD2 CASSQASGAVNEQFF
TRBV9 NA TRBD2 CASKGLAVDEQFF
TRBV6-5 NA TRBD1 CASSYRGGGEQFF
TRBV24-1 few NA CATSAGGGWTDTQYF
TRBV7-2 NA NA CASSSFGGNGNADTQYF
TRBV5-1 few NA CASSLAEAAGELFF
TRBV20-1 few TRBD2 CSARLAGQETQYF
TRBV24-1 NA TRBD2 CATSDASLAGATDTQYF
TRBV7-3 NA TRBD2 CASSIITSGRARDTGELFF
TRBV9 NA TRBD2 CASSVMSGGFQETQYF
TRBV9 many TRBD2 CASSVASGRQREQFF
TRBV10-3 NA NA CAISLSGAEPQYF
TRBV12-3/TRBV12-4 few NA CASSLGGNSPLHF
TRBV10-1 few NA CASSESTRGGGYYGYTF
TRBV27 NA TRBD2 CASSSLAGVNEQYF
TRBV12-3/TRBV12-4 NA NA CASSPGAIYGYTF
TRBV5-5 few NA CASSLASAGNTIYF
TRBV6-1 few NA CASSRTEPNYGYTF
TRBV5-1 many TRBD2 CASSLAATSGRYNEQFF
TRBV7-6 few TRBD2 CASSLGLAGGFNTQYF
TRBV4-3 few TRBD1 CASSQASTGSYGYTF
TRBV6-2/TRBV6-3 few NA CASSYSFSAGELFF
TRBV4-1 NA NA CASSPDGIGGLSNQPQHF
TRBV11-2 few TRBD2 CASSQSGTSAGGQFF
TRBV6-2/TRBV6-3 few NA CASSYPRGNQPQHF
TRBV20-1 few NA CSAGRISNTEAFF
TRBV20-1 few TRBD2 CSASRDGPGGYEQYF
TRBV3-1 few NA CASSQEREGGGGYTF
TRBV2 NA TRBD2 CASSPSGRTKNIQYF
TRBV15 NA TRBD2 CATSRTTSGSYNEQFF